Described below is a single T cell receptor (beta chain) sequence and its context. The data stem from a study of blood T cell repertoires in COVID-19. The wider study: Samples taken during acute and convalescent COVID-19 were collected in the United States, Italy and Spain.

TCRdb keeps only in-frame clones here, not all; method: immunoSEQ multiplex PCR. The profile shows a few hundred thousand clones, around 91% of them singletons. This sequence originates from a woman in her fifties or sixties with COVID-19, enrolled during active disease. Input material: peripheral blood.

CDR3 loop: CASSQGRVGLAGDAEQFF. In DNA form, the CDR3 reads TGCGCCAGCAGCCAAGGGAGGGTGGGACTAGCGGGTGACGCCGAGCAGTTCTTC. The chain employs TRBV4-3 and TRBJ2-1; 12 bases are shared with TRBD2. The trim removed 1 base at V and 10 bases at J, leaving 14 bases unmatched. The CDR3 consists of 18 residues. CDR1 and CDR2 (germline): LGHNA, YSLEER.